This entry is about one TCR beta chain. CDR1 is SGHTA and CDR2 is FQGTGA in the germline V gene. This CDR3 is 15 amino acids long. The V and J ends lost 4 bases and 4 bases respectively, with 14 bases between them. This entry is derived from a study of blood T cell repertoires in COVID-19. Methods used by the authors: Nucleated cell counts were estimated from reference gene primer amplification. Assay: immunoSEQ multiplex PCR; the TCRdb copy retains only in-frame clones and omits some. The D gene and trimming were derived from the DNA, and the V and J assignments and clone size from that table. Altogether 400,000 to 450,000 clones are present, 85% to 90% being singletons, with the ten largest covering around 0.92%. Seattle participants joined during active infection and were tracked over time.

This chain connects TRBV7-3 to TRBJ2-1, with D perhaps TRBD2 (6 bases). Input material: peripheral blood. This sequence originates from a man aged 18 to 30 with COVID-19, enrolled during active disease. CDR3 nucleotides: TGTGCCAGCAGCTCCTCGGGTAGCGGATACAATGAGCAGTTCTTC. Protein sequence: CASSSSGSGYNEQFF.